These T cell receptor beta chains were read from a single sample in a study of T cell responses to AZD1222 COVID-19 vaccine. The data were produced by immunoSEQ multiplex PCR, yet TCRdb's version contains in-frame clones alone and is incomplete. The sample comprises approximately 100,000 clones, approximately 88% of which are singletons, and around 8.7% rests with the top ten. The sequencing here drew on peripheral blood, taken on day 0 of AZD1222 vaccination. The receptors were sampled from an adult in good health. Each CDR3 is given with its conserved first and last residue. A D gene is named only where the DNA matches it firmly. The listing skips clone size in some rows; elsewhere it reads once, few, many or a size class.

abundance,v_gene,d_gene,j_gene,CDR3aa,CDR3nt
.,TRBV11-2,TRBD2,TRBJ2-5,CASSLAGGKETQYF,TGTGCCAGCAGCTTAGCGGGGGGGAAAGAGACCCAGTACTTC
few,TRBV7-3,.,TRBJ1-2,CASSPGPTNRYGYTF,TGTGCCAGCAGCCCAGGGCCGACAAACCGCTATGGCTACACCTTC
.,TRBV6-6,.,TRBJ1-1,CASSYNKDTEAFF,TGTGCCAGCAGTTACAATAAGGACACTGAAGCTTTCTTT
.,TRBV6-2/TRBV6-3,.,TRBJ1-6,CASSYASRVNSPLHF,TGTGCCAGCAGTTACGCCTCTCGAGTGAACTCACCCCTCCACTTT
.,TRBV28,.,TRBJ2-5,CASSLSQVQETQYF,TGTGCCAGCAGTTTATCACAGGTCCAAGAGACCCAGTACTTC
.,TRBV6-6,.,TRBJ1-1,CASSLPTGNTEAFF,TGTGCCAGCAGTCTACCGACAGGGAACACTGAAGCTTTCTTT
once,TRBV9,.,TRBJ1-2,CASSPQPGVSYGYTF,TGTGCCAGCAGCCCGCAGCCAGGGGTTAGCTATGGCTACACCTTC
.,TRBV19,TRBD1,TRBJ1-1,CASSTPTGKAFF,TGTGCCAGTAGTACGCCGACAGGGAAAGCTTTCTTT
.,TRBV19,.,TRBJ1-2,CASTSGRDANYGYTF,TGTGCCAGTACCTCGGGGAGGGATGCTAACTATGGCTACACCTTC
few,TRBV27,TRBD1,TRBJ2-6,CASTSRQGGSGANVLTF,TGTGCCAGCACCTCGCGACAGGGCGGGTCTGGGGCCAACGTCCTGACTTTC
once,TRBV4-3,.,TRBJ1-3,CASSQLTSGSGNTIYF,TGCGCCAGCAGCCAACTTACCTCAGGCTCTGGAAACACCATATATTTT
.,TRBV15,TRBD1,TRBJ1-2,CATSRDRNLYTF,TGTGCCACCAGCAGGGACAGGAACCTCTACACCTTC
.,TRBV27,.,TRBJ1-1,CASSLFFGTVNTEAFF,TGTGCCAGCAGTTTATTCTTTGGGACGGTGAACACTGAAGCTTTCTTT
once,TRBV7-9,TRBD1,TRBJ1-3,CASSYHGTVLSGNTIYF,TGTGCCAGCAGCTACCACGGGACAGTCCTCTCTGGAAACACCATATATTTT
.,TRBV6-2/TRBV6-3,.,TRBJ2-6,CASSYSGRTGANVLTF,TGTGCCAGCAGTTATTCTGGGAGGACTGGGGCCAACGTCCTGACTTTC
.,TRBV5-1,.,TRBJ2-2,CASSFLQGQNTGELFF,TGCGCCAGCAGCTTTTTACAGGGACAGAACACCGGGGAGCTGTTTTTT
.,TRBV29-1,TRBD2,TRBJ2-3,CSSPGTSATDTQYF,TGCAGCTCTCCCGGGACTAGCGCCACAGATACGCAGTATTTT
.,TRBV19,TRBD2,TRBJ2-5,CASSIGPLTSGGADRWETQYF,TGTGCCAGTAGTATAGGTCCCCTGACTAGCGGGGGGGCCGATCGGTGGGAGACCCAGTACTTC
.,TRBV6-1,TRBD2,TRBJ2-1,CASSEGTSGGNEQFF,TGTGCCAGCAGTGAAGGGACTAGCGGGGGGAATGAGCAGTTCTTC
.,TRBV5-1,.,TRBJ2-7,CASSLEDVEQYF,TGCGCCAGCAGCTTGGAGGACGTAGAGCAGTACTTC
.,TRBV7-2,.,TRBJ1-1,CASSFSGNTEAFF,TGTGCCAGCAGCTTTTCAGGGAACACTGAAGCTTTCTTT
.,TRBV30,.,TRBJ1-2,CAWSVRGRGNYGYTF,TGTGCCTGGAGTGTACGAGGACGAGGCAACTATGGCTACACCTTC
.,TRBV24-1,.,TRBJ2-2,CATTGATNTGELFF,TGTGCCACCACCGGCGCCACGAACACCGGGGAGCTGTTTTTT
.,TRBV12-3/TRBV12-4,.,TRBJ1-6,CASSPETNSPLHF,TGTGCCAGCAGCCCAGAAACGAATTCACCCCTCCACTTT
.,TRBV19,TRBD1,TRBJ1-5,CASTSRDSWGQPQHF,TGTGCCAGTACCTCCCGGGACAGTTGGGGTCAGCCCCAGCATTTT
.,TRBV28,.,TRBJ1-2,CASSFVEDGYGYTF,TGTGCCAGCAGTTTTGTAGAGGACGGCTATGGCTACACCTTC
.,TRBV25-1,.,TRBJ2-2,CASSEAVELFF,TGTGCCAGCAGTGAGGCGGTGGAGCTGTTTTTT
.,TRBV28,.,TRBJ1-1,CASSLSGGAEAFF,TGTGCCAGCAGTTTATCTGGGGGGGCTGAAGCTTTCTTT
.,TRBV3-1/TRBV3-2,.,TRBJ2-7,CASSRTNYEQYF,TGTGCCAGCAGTCGTACGAACTACGAGCAGTACTTC
.,TRBV9,TRBD1,TRBJ2-2,CASSVAWDRGGPNTGELFF,TGTGCCAGCAGCGTAGCATGGGACAGGGGGGGTCCGAACACCGGGGAGCTGTTTTTT
.,TRBV7-9,.,TRBJ2-7,CASSFDVKNVPLDEQYF,TGTGCCAGCAGCTTCGATGTGAAGAATGTCCCTCTGGACGAGCAGTACTTC
.,TRBV28,.,TRBJ1-2,CASSLSPLLSGYGYTF,TGTGCCAGCAGTTTATCCCCGTTACTAAGCGGCTATGGCTACACCTTC
.,TRBV5-1,.,TRBJ2-7,CASSLVSGTNSYEQYF,TGCGCCAGCAGCTTGGTCTCTGGGACCAACTCCTACGAGCAGTACTTC